The 11 T cell receptor beta chains in this list originate from one sample, sequenced in a study of shared clonotypes between healthy human individuals. The repertoire was sequenced with immunoSEQ multiplex PCR; TCRdb's copy has only in-frame clones and lacks some. In the table there are hundreds of thousands of clones, less than 96% of which are singletons. Source material: naive CD4+ T cells sorted from blood. Subset specified: CD45RA+ positively selected. The receptors were sampled from a woman between 25 and 40 years old in good health.

V is TRBV18 and J is TRBJ2-3; possibly TRBD2 for D (5 bases). Trimming stripped 7 bases from V and 4 bases from J, with 18 bases between. The CDR3 is made up of 15 amino acids. The germline CDR1 and CDR2 sequences are KGHSH and LQKENI. The CDR3 DNA follows: TGTGCCAGCTTGCCCACTGGGAGCTTATCAGATACGCAGTATTTT. It specifies CASLPTGSLSDTQYF. Supplemented by reference TRBV18 and TRBJ2-3, the full variable domain reads NAGVMQNPRHLVRRRGQEARLRCSPMKGHSHVYWYRQLPEEGLKFMVYLQKENIIDESGMPKERFSAEFPKEGPSILRIQQVVRGDSAAYFCASLPTGSLSDTQYFGPGTRLTVL.

The V and J genes are TRBV28 and TRBJ2-3, with TRBD2 matching over 9 bases. With V trimmed by 3 bases and J by 4 bases, 5 bases remained unmatched. Germline V gene lookup returns CDR1 MDHEN and CDR2 SYDVKM. The CDR3 spans 15 residues. The CDR3 sequence is CASSFGREGADTQYF. Here the CDR3 DNA reads TGTGCCAGCAGTTTTGGGCGGGAGGGGGCAGATACGCAGTATTTT.

The chain has TRBV28 and TRBJ2-7; no reliable D call. CDR3 size: 18 residues. Germline assignment: CDR1 MDHEN and CDR2 SYDVKM. The V and J ends lost 3 bases and 2 bases respectively, with 23 bases between them. The CDR3 here is CASSFWSPVRPLPYEQYF. The CDR3 bases are TGTGCCAGCAGTTTCTGGAGTCCGGTCCGACCTCTCCCCTACGAGCAGTACTTC. Combining the CDR3 with reference TRBV28 and TRBJ2-7 gives the whole variable domain DVKVTQSSRYLVKRTGEKVFLECVQDMDHENMFWYRQDPGLGLRLIYFSYDVKMKEKGDIPEGYSVSREKKERFSLILESASTNQTSMYLCASSFWSPVRPLPYEQYFGPGTRLTVT.

The genes are TRBV19 and TRBJ1-2, with D unresolved. Germline V gene sequence: CDR1 LNHDA, CDR2 SQIVND (reference sequence). Trimming removed 7 bases from V and 2 bases from J, with 11 bases in between. The length of the CDR3 is 13 residues. CDR3 nucleotides: TGTGCCAGTAAATTTGCGGCAAACTATGGCTACACCTTC. Residues: CASKFAANYGYTF.

The chain employs TRBV28 and TRBJ1-2; 8 bases match TRBD1. Trimming at V came to 5 bases and at J to 2 bases, leaving 10 bases not matched to a gene. CDR3 size: 16 residues. Per the germline V gene, CDR1 is MDHEN and CDR2 is SYDVKM. This chain's CDR3 is CASSPWTGNGNYGYTF. The CDR3 DNA follows: TGTGCCAGCAGTCCTTGGACAGGGAATGGCAACTATGGCTACACCTTC.

The gene calls are TRBV27 and TRBJ2-3; D is unresolved. The CDR3 is 14 residues long. Trimming took 3 bases from V and 3 from J, leaving 10 bases between them. Germline V gene lookup returns CDR1 MNHEY and CDR2 SMNVEV (reference sequence). The CDR3 is CASSFGRRTDTQYF. In DNA form, the CDR3 reads TGTGCCAGCAGTTTCGGCAGAAGAACAGATACGCAGTATTTT.

The chain recombines TRBV19 with TRBJ2-5, with unresolved D. The J call is uncertain, as TRBJ2-7 better fits the DNA end. The CDR3 loop spans 14 amino acids. Germline V lookup: CDR1 LNHDA, CDR2 SQIVND (reference sequence). The CDR3 here is CASSMSQDPYEQYF. DNA for the CDR3: TGTGCCAGTAGTATGAGTCAGGATCCCTACGAGCAGTACTTC.

The CDR3 spells CASSSGTSVTYEQYF. Written as DNA, the CDR3 is TGCGCCAGCAGCTCCGGGACTAGCGTCACCTACGAGCAGTACTTC. This chain uses TRBV5-1 with TRBJ2-7; 10 bases match TRBD2. Germline lookup yields CDR1 SGHRS and CDR2 YFSETQ. The V segment lost 3 bases and the J segment 2 bases; nucleotides outside the gene matches: 5. The CDR3 contains 15 residues.

This chain links TRBV28 with TRBJ1-4; 9 bases agree with TRBD1. The germline V gene encodes CDR1 MDHEN and CDR2 SYDVKM. Trimming removed 4 bases from V and 8 bases from J; junction bases left unmatched: 8. The CDR3 consists of 15 residues. CDR3 sequence: CASSSAGTGNEKLFF. The CDR3 DNA reads as TGTGCCAGCAGTTCGGCGGGGACAGGGAACGAAAAACTGTTTTTT.

Notes on this clone: Other DNA sequences in this sample translate to the same CDR3. This chain joins TRBV28 and TRBJ2-7; TRBD1 matches at 10 bases. The germline gives CDR1 MDHEN, CDR2 SYDVKM. This CDR3 has 15 residues. J gave up 2 bases and V 2 bases, and 3 bases lay outside the gene matches. Written as DNA, the CDR3 is TGTGCCAGCAGTTTAAAAGGACAGGGGGCCTACGAGCAGTACTTC. Its translation is CASSLKGQGAYEQYF. The full variable domain, rest sourced from reference TRBV28 and TRBJ2-7, is DVKVTQSSRYLVKRTGEKVFLECVQDMDHENMFWYRQDPGLGLRLIYFSYDVKMKEKGDIPEGYSVSREKKERFSLILESASTNQTSMYLCASSLKGQGAYEQYFGPGTRLTVT.

The chain uses TRBV7-2 and TRBJ2-1; D is unclear. This CDR3 is 15 amino acids long. Germline lookup yields CDR1 SGHTA and CDR2 FQGNSA. The germline V and J ends were trimmed by 1 base and 2 bases, with 9 bases remaining between them. The CDR3 region has the DNA TGTGCCAGCAGCTTAGACGGCTCTACCTACAATGAGCAGTTCTTC. Its translation is CASSLDGSTYNEQFF. Using reference TRBV7-2 and TRBJ2-1 for the parts outside the CDR3, the full variable domain is GAGVSQSPSNKVTEKGKDVELRCDPISGHTALYWYRQSLGQGLEFLIYFQGNSAPDKSGLPSDRFSAERTGGSVSTLTIQRTQQEDSAVYLCASSLDGSTYNEQFFGPGTRLTVL.